The subject of this entry is one TCR beta chain. What it binds is not known. This sample stems from a study of tumour-infiltrating T cells in Burkitt lymphoma. Whole-study context: All epidemiological Burkitt lymphoma subtypes were represented in the cohort. Productive clonality predicted overall and progression-free survival. Findings of the study overall: Many Burkitt lymphoma patients shared several public clonotypes.

Profiled with immunoSEQ multiplex PCR; TCRdb holds only in-frame clones, not every one. The sample lists tens of thousands of clones, about a third occurring once. The CDR3 has 15 amino acids. Trimming took 5 bases from V and 5 from J; bases not matched to a gene: 8. The germline CDR1 and CDR2 sequences are SGHTA and FQGNSA. The rearrangement links TRBV7-2 to TRBJ1-2; TRBD1 matches 10 bases. This TCR was sampled from a human donor with Burkitt lymphoma. Sequenced material: tumor tissue. Here the CDR3 reads CASSATGQGVYGYTF. CDR3 nucleotides: TGTGCCAGCAGCGCAACCGGACAGGGGGTGTATGGCTACACCTTC.